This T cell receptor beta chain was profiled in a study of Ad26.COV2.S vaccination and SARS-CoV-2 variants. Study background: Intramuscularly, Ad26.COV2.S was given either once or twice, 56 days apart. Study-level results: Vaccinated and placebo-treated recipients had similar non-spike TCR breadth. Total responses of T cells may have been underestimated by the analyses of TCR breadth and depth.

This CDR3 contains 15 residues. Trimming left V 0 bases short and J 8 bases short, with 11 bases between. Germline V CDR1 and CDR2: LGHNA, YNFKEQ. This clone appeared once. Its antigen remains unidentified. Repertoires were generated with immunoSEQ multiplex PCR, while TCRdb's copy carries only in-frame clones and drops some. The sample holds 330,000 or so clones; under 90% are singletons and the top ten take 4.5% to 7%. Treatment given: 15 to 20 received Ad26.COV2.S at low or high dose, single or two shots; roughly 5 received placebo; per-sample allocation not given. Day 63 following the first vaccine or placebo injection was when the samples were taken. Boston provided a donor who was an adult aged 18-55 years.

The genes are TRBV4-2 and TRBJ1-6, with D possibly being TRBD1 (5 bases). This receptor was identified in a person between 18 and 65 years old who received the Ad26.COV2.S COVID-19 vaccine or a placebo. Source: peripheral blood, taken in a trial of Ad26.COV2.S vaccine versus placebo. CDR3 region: CASSQDLPGYSPLHF. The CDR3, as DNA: TGTGCCAGCAGCCAAGATCTCCCAGGGTATTCACCCCTCCACTTT.